Below are 4 T cell receptor beta chains sequenced from a single sample in a study of shared clonotypes between healthy human individuals. The method was immunoSEQ multiplex PCR; TCRdb's version includes in-frame clones alone and lacks a portion of them. The data show about 2 million clones, approximately 94% seen once. In the naive CD8 group, cells lacked CD45RO and were positively selected for CCR7, so terminally differentiated effector memory CD45RA+ cells were left out. The sample taken for sequencing was naive CD8+ T cells sorted from blood. These receptors were obtained from a man aged 18 to 35 in good health.

Here the CDR3 DNA reads TGCGCCAGCAGCCACGGTCCAGCGGCACAATACAATGAGCAGTTCTTC. As protein: CASSHGPAAQYNEQFF. J is TRBJ2-1 and V is TRBV4-3; D is perhaps TRBD2 (5 bases). The CDR3 length is 16 residues. The germline V gene encodes CDR1 LGHNA and CDR2 YSLEER. The germline V and J ends were trimmed by 3 bases and 4 bases, with 16 bases remaining between them.

The chain recombines TRBV2 with TRBJ2-7; D perhaps matches TRBD1 (6 bases). Germline CDR1 reads SNHLY; CDR2 reads FYNNEI. V was clipped by 3 bases and J by 4 bases, with 10 bases between them. This CDR3 is 13 amino acids long. The CDR3 sequence is CASSEGAFYEQYF. For the CDR3, the DNA is TGTGCCAGCAGTGAGGGGGCGTTTTACGAGCAGTACTTC.

This clone was seen a single time. The rearrangement links TRBV4-3 to TRBJ2-7; unclear D gene. The V and J ends lost 1 base and 4 bases respectively, with 8 bases between them. The CDR3 extends over 13 amino acids. Looked up from germline, CDR1 is LGHNA and CDR2 is YSLEER. Here the CDR3 reads CASSQGFMYEQYF. The CDR3 DNA reads TGCGCCAGCAGCCAAGGGTTCATGTACGAGCAGTACTTC.

V usage is TRBV7-8 and J usage is TRBJ2-5, with 8 positions matching TRBD1. CDR3 length: 18 residues. Per germline, CDR1 SGHVS and CDR2 FQNEAQ. Trimming took 5 bases from V and 1 from J; bases not matched to a gene: 15. CDR3 bases: TGTGCCAGCAGCCGTGAATTGATCTCAGGGGGCTTCCAAGAGACCCAGTACTTC. Protein: CASSRELISGGFQETQYF.